These 10 T cell receptor beta chains came from one sample sequenced in a study of siplizumab effects on memory and regulatory T cells. TCRdb's table, derived via immunoSEQ multiplex PCR, lists solely in-frame clones and lacks some. The table shows about 120,000 clones, with less than 95% occurring only once. Specimen: non-Treg CD4+ T cells sorted from blood. The receptors were gathered from a human donor in good health.

A single count supports this clone. The rearrangement uses TRBV18 and TRBJ2-5; D is unclear. The germline CDR1 and CDR2 sequences are KGHSH and LQKENI. V lost 3 bases to trimming and J lost 5 bases, with 10 bases between them. The CDR3 is 13 residues long. The CDR3 here is CASSPQGIETQYF. The CDR3 DNA sequence: TGTGCCAGCTCACCCCAAGGAATTGAGACCCAGTACTTC.

In this sample, this clone turned up once. The V and J genes are TRBV15 and TRBJ1-2, with TRBD1 matching 9 bases. V dropped 1 base and J dropped 6; count of bases not matched to a gene: 9. Germline V gives CDR1 LNHNV, CDR2 YYDKDF (reference sequence). This CDR3 is 16 amino acids long. Here the CDR3 reads CATSRGDRVVLNGYTF. DNA of the CDR3: TGTGCCACCAGCAGAGGGGACAGGGTCGTATTGAATGGCTACACCTTC.

This chain uses TRBV29-1 with TRBJ1-1, with 8 bases aligning to TRBD1. CDR3 length: 12 amino acids. With V trimmed by 7 bases and J by 4 bases, 5 bases remained unmatched. The germline CDR1 and CDR2 sequences are SQVTM and ANQGSEA. CDR3 amino acids: CSAHRGGTEAFF. The CDR3 region has the DNA TGCAGCGCACACAGGGGGGGCACTGAAGCTTTCTTT.

The chain couples TRBV19 to TRBJ2-7; tentatively, D is TRBD1 (8 bases). Germline assignment: CDR1 LNHDA and CDR2 SQIVND (reference sequence). This CDR3 has 16 amino acids. V lost 0 bases to trimming and J lost 0 bases, with 12 bases between them. In DNA, the CDR3 is TGTGCCAGTAGTATAGAGCACAGGGGGGGCTCCTACGAGCAGTACTTC. It translates to CASSIEHRGGSYEQYF.

This chain joins TRBV6-5 and TRBJ1-3; D might be TRBD1 (6 bases). This CDR3 is built from 14 residues. The germline V gene has CDR1 MNHEY and CDR2 SVGAGI. V dropped 6 bases and J dropped 4 bases, with 13 bases sitting between them. Here the CDR3 reads CASRPTGTGNTIYF. The DNA of the CDR3 is TGTGCCAGCAGACCCACAGGGACAGGAAACACCATATATTTT.

The sample holds a few counts of this clone. The gene calls are TRBV28 and TRBJ2-7; D perhaps matches TRBD1 (6 bases). V lost 8 bases and J 7 bases, leaving 21 bases between the germline ends. Per the germline V gene, CDR1 is MDHEN and CDR2 is SYDVKM. This CDR3 is 14 amino acids long. Here the CDR3 reads CASHSGTFVGEQYF. As DNA, the CDR3 is TGTGCCAGCCACTCAGGGACATTCGTTGGAGAGCAGTACTTC.

The CDR3: CASSLGANSNQPQHF. The DNA for the CDR3 is TGTGCCAGCAGCTTGGGAGCTAATAGCAATCAGCCCCAGCATTTT. The chain employs TRBV5-4 and TRBJ1-5; D gene uncertain. V was trimmed by 0 bases and J by 0 bases, leaving 7 bases between them. This CDR3 has 15 amino acids. Looked up from germline, CDR1 is SGHNT and CDR2 is YYREEE (reference sequence). The full variable domain, its missing parts supplied by reference TRBV5-4 and TRBJ1-5, is ETGVTQSPTHLIKTRGQQVTLRCSSQSGHNTVSWYQQALGQGPQFIFQYYREEENGRGNFPPRFSGLQFPNYSSELNVNALELDDSALYLCASSLGANSNQPQHFGDGTRLSIL.

The chain joins TRBV2 to TRBJ1-1; no reliable D call. The germline V and J ends were trimmed by 5 bases and 2 bases, with 12 bases remaining between them. This CDR3 spans 14 amino acids. Germline CDR1 reads SNHLY; CDR2 reads FYNNEI. CDR3 protein: CASSQPGKNTEAFF. The CDR3 DNA reads TGTGCCAGCAGTCAACCGGGAAAAAACACTGAAGCTTTCTTT.

The CDR3 sequence: CASSPDRGITEAFF. The CDR3 DNA is TGTGCCAGCAGCCCCGACAGGGGGATAACTGAAGCTTTCTTT. The chain links TRBV6-6 to TRBJ1-1; TRBD1 agrees at 9 bases. After removal of 6 bases from V and 5 bases from J, the junction contained 7 bases not matched to a gene. Germline CDR1 is MNHNY and CDR2 is SVGAGI (reference sequence). The length of the CDR3 is 14 residues.

The chain couples TRBV11-2 to TRBJ2-5; D remains ambiguous. V lost 0 bases to trimming and J lost 2 bases, with 16 bases between them. The CDR3 has 17 residues. The germline V gene has CDR1 SGHAT and CDR2 FQNNGV. The CDR3 nucleotides are TGTGCCAGCAGCTTAGAGGGTGGCAAAACCAATCAAGAGACCCAGTACTTC. Amino acid sequence: CASSLEGGKTNQETQYF.